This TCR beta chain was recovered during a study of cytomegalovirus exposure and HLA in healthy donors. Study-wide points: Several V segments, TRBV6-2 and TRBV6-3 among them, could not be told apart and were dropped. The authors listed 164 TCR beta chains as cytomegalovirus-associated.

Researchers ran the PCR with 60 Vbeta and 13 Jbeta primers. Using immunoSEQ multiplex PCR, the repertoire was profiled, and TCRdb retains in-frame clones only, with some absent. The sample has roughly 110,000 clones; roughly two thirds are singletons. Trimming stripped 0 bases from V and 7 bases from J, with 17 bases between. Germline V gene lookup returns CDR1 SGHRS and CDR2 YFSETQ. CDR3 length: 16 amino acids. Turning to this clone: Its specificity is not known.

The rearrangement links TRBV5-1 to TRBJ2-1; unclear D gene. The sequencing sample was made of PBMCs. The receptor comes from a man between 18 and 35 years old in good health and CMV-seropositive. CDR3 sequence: CASSLAVSHVANEQFF. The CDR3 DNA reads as TGCGCCAGCAGCTTGGCAGTGTCTCATGTGGCAAATGAGCAGTTCTTC.